The 12 T cell receptor beta chains given below trace back to one sample, sequenced in a study of blood T cell repertoires in COVID-19. This table comes from immunoSEQ multiplex PCR, and its TCRdb copy is limited to in-frame clones, with some not included. The sample comprises around 170,000 clones, 88% of which are singletons, and roughly 25% rests with the top ten. Material: peripheral blood. The receptors derive from a man in his sixties with acute or convalescent COVID-19.

J is TRBJ1-6 and V is TRBV5-4, with TRBD1 matching over 12 bases. The CDR3 covers 19 residues. Germline loops: CDR1 SGHNT, CDR2 YYREEE (reference sequence). J gave up 6 bases and V 3 bases, and 13 bases lay outside the gene matches. CDR3 DNA sequence: TGTGCCAGCAGCTCCGGGGCCGGGACAGGGGGCATTGGTAATTCACCCCTCCACTTT. Residues: CASSSGAGTGGIGNSPLHF.

This chain joins TRBV6-1 and TRBJ1-1; D might be TRBD1 (6 bases). The V end was cut by 0 bases, the J end by 1 base, with 9 bases between. The CDR3 runs 15 residues. Germline V CDR1 and CDR2: MNHNS, SASEGT. The DNA of the CDR3 is TGTGCCAGCAGTGAAGCAAGGGGACAGAACACTGAAGCTTTCTTT. Translation: CASSEARGQNTEAFF.

CDR3 residues: CASSIYKGAVLQETQYF. As DNA, the CDR3 is TGTGCCAGCAGCATATATAAGGGGGCGGTTTTGCAAGAGACCCAGTACTTC. The J gene is TRBJ2-5, the V gene TRBV11-2; 7 bases fit TRBD1. CDR1 is SGHAT and CDR2 is FQNNGV in the germline V gene. The V and J ends lost 5 bases and 2 bases, in that order; junction bases with no gene match: 14. This CDR3 spans 17 amino acids.

This clone was observed a few times. The chain links TRBV4-1 to TRBJ1-2, with D possibly matching TRBD1 (5 bases). CDR1 and CDR2 (germline): MGHRA, YSYEKL. The CDR3 has 17 amino acids. The germline V and J ends were trimmed by 4 bases and 4 bases, with 22 bases remaining between them. In DNA form, the CDR3 reads TGCGCCAGCAGCCCAAACGAAGGCGGGACGGGTCCCTATGGCTACACCTTC. It encodes CASSPNEGGTGPYGYTF.

This clone turned up a few times. The chain is built from TRBV27 and TRBJ1-2; D is perhaps TRBD1 (6 bases). Germline values: CDR1 MNHEY, CDR2 SMNVEV (reference sequence). Trimming left V 5 bases short and J 4 bases short, with 11 bases between. The CDR3 sequence is 13 residues long. CDR3 loop: CASSAGESYGYTF. CDR3 in DNA: TGTGCCAGCAGTGCAGGGGAAAGCTATGGCTACACCTTC.

The CDR3 spells CASSQAASGSTGELFF. For the CDR3, the DNA is TGCGCCAGCAGCCAAGCGGCTAGCGGGAGTACCGGGGAGCTGTTTTTT. The chain joins TRBV4-3 to TRBJ2-2; 10 nucleotides line up with TRBD2. The ends lost 1 base at V and 5 bases at J; junction bases unmatched: 4. Germline V lookup: CDR1 LGHNA, CDR2 YSLEER. The CDR3 sequence is 16 residues long.

This chain links TRBV3-1 (or the pseudogene TRBV3-2) with TRBJ1-1; 7 nucleotides match TRBD1. Germline CDR1 and CDR2: LGHDT and YNNKEL (reference sequence). The CDR3 spans 14 residues. Losses at the gene ends were 2 bases for V and 7 bases for J; bases not matched to a gene: 7. CDR3 protein: CASSQRDRALEAFF. The CDR3 bases are TGTGCCAGCAGCCAACGTGACAGGGCCCTTGAAGCTTTCTTT.

This chain connects TRBV11-2 to TRBJ2-1, with 10 bases lining up with TRBD2. Trimming at V came to 5 bases and at J to 4 bases, leaving 5 bases not matched to a gene. This CDR3 spans 15 amino acids. Germline V CDR1 and CDR2: SGHAT, FQNNGV. CDR3 residues: CASSETSGQYNEQFF. DNA for the CDR3: TGTGCCAGCAGCGAGACTAGCGGGCAGTACAATGAGCAGTTCTTC.

This rearrangement joins TRBV19 to TRBJ1-1; perhaps TRBD1 as D (6 bases). The ends were cut back, 7 bases at V and 4 bases at J, with 16 bases in the middle. Germline V lookup: CDR1 LNHDA, CDR2 SQIVND (reference sequence). CDR3 length equals 14 residues. CDR3 protein: CASTVQGWGTEAFF. DNA for the CDR3: TGTGCCAGTACCGTACAGGGCTGGGGCACTGAAGCTTTCTTT.

The V and J genes are TRBV27 and TRBJ2-7; 7 bases map to TRBD1. Trimming removed 2 bases from V and 3 bases from J; junction bases left unmatched: 4. The CDR3 covers 14 residues. The germline V gene has CDR1 MNHEY and CDR2 SMNVEV (reference sequence). CDR3 nucleotides: TGTGCCAGCAGTTTAAGGGGGCGCAGCTACGAGCAGTACGTC. Translated, it gives CASSLRGRSYEQYV.

The chain joins TRBV28 to TRBJ2-7; 10 bases line up with TRBD2. CDR3 length equals 16 residues. Germline assignment: CDR1 MDHEN and CDR2 SYDVKM. V shed 8 bases, J shed 5 bases, and the junction held 15 bases outside the gene matches. CDR3 sequence: CASYEGLSGRADEQYF. CDR3 nucleotide sequence: TGTGCCAGCTATGAGGGACTAAGCGGGAGGGCCGACGAGCAGTACTTC.

This chain joins TRBV6-5 and TRBJ1-1, with a weak D call TRBD1 (6 bases). The CDR3 is 14 amino acids. Trimming removed 6 bases at V and 1 base at J, with 12 bases between. Looked up from germline, CDR1 is MNHEY and CDR2 is SVGAGI. The DNA of the CDR3 is TGTGCCAGCAGCCCACCGGGACAGAACACTGAAGCTTTCTTT. It is translated as CASSPPGQNTEAFF.